This T cell receptor (beta chain) appears in the sequencing data of a study of T cell responses to AZD1222 COVID-19 vaccine. Study-wide results and caveats: Close to half of all spike-specific TCRs reportedly target regions of the variants that are unmutated. Regions 160-218 and 743-854 dominated among vaccine-associated CD4 TCRs spanning spike. Only six or seven AZD1222 recipients tested seropositive at baseline.

About this clone: The antigen is undetermined.

The assay was immunoSEQ multiplex PCR, and TCRdb's table has in-frame clones only and misses some. The sample yields over 150,000 clones, 92% seen once. This sample comprised peripheral blood, obtained on day 0 of MenACWY control vaccination. The receptor was derived from an adult in good health.

The CDR3 DNA reads as TGTGCCAGCTCACCCAGCGGTGACTATGGCTACACCTTC. This encodes CASSPSGDYGYTF. The rearrangement joins TRBV18 to TRBJ1-2; D remains unclear. Germline V gene data show CDR1 as KGHSH and CDR2 as LQKENI. The CDR3 runs to 13 residues. V was cut by 3 bases and J by 3 bases, with 8 bases left in between.